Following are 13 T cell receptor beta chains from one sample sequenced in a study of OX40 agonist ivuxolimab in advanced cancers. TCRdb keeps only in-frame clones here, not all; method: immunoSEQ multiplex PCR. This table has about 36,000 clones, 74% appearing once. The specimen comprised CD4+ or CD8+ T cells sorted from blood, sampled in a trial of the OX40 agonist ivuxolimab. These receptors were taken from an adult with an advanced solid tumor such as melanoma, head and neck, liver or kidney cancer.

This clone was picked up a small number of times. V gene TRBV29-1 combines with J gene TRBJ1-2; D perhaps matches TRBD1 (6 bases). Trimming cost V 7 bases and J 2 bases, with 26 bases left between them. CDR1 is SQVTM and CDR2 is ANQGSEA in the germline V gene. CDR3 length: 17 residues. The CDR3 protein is CSARAAAGAQENYGYTF. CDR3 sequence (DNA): TGCAGCGCCCGGGCGGCGGCAGGGGCGCAGGAAAACTATGGCTACACCTTC.

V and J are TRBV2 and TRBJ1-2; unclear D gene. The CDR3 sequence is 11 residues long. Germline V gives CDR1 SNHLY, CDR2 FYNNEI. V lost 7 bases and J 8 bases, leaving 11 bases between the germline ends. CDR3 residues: CASKEKGGYTF. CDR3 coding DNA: TGTGCCAGCAAAGAGAAGGGAGGCTACACCTTC.

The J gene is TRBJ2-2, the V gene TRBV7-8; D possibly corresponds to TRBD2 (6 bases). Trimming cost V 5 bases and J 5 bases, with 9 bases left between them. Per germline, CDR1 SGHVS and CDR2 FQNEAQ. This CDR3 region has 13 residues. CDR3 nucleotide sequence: TGTGCCAGCAGCCCCGGAGGGACCGGGGAGCTGTTTTTT. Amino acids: CASSPGGTGELFF.

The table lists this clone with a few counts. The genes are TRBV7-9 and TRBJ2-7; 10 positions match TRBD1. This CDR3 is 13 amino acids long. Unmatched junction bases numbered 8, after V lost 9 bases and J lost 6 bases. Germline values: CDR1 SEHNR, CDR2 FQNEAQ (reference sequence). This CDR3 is CARQPGQGFEQYV. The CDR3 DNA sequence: TGTGCCAGGCAACCGGGACAGGGGTTCGAGCAGTACGTC.

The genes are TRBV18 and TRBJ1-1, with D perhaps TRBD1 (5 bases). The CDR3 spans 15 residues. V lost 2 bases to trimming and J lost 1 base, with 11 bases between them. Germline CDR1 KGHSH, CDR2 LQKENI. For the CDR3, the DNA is TGTGCCAGCTCACCAGGGGTACAGGAGAACACTGAAGCTTTCTTT. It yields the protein CASSPGVQENTEAFF.

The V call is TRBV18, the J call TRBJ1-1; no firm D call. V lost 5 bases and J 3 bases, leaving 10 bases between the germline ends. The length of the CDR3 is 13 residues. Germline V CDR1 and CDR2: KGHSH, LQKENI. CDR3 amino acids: CASSSGPDTEAFF. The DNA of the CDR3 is TGTGCCAGCTCATCCGGACCAGACACTGAAGCTTTCTTT.

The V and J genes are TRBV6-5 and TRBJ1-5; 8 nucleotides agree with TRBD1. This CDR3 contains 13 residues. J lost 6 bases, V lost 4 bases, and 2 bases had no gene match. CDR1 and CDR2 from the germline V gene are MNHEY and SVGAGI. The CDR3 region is CASSSQGAQPQHF. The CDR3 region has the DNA TGTGCCAGCAGTTCCCAGGGGGCTCAGCCCCAGCATTTT.

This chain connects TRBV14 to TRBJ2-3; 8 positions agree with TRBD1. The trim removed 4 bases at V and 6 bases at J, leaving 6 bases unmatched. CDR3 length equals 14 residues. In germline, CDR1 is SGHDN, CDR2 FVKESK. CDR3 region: CASSPWQGADTQYF. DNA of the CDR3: TGTGCCAGCAGCCCATGGCAGGGGGCGGATACGCAGTATTTT.

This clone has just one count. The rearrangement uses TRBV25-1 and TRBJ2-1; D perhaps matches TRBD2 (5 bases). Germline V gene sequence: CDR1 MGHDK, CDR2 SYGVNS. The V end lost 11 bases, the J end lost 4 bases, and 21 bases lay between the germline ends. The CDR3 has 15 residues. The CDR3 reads CAASMPGSPYNEQFF. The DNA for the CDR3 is TGTGCCGCCAGCATGCCGGGATCACCTTACAATGAGCAGTTCTTC.

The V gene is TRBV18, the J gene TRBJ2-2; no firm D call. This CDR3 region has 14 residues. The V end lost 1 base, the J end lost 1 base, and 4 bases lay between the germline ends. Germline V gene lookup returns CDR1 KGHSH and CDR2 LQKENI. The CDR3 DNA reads TGTGCCAGCTCACCACAGGTGAACACCGGGGAGCTGTTTTTT. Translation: CASSPQVNTGELFF.

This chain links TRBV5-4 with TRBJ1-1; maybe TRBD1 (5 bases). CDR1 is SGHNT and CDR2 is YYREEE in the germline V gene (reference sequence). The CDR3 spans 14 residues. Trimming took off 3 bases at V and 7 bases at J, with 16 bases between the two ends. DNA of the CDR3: TGTGCCAGCAGCTATGGAGGGACGGCACTTGAAGCTTTCTTT. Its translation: CASSYGGTALEAFF. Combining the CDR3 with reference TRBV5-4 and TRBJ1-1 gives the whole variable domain ETGVTQSPTHLIKTRGQQVTLRCSSQSGHNTVSWYQQALGQGPQFIFQYYREEENGRGNFPPRFSGLQFPNYSSELNVNALELDDSALYLCASSYGGTALEAFFGQGTRLTVV.

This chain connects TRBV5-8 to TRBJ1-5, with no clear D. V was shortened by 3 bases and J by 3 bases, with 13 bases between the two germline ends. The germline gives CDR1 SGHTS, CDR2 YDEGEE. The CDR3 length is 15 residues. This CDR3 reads CASSSSGQYNQPQHF. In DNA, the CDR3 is TGTGCCAGCAGCTCATCTGGCCAATACAATCAGCCCCAGCATTTT.

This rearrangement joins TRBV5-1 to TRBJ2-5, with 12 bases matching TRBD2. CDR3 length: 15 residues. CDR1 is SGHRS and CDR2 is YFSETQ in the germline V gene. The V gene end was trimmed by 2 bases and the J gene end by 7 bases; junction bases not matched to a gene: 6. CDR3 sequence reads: CASSFGTSGPPTQYF. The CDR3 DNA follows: TGCGCCAGCAGCTTCGGGACTAGCGGGCCCCCGACCCAGTACTTC.